Below are 16 T cell receptor beta chains sequenced from a single sample in a study of cytomegalovirus exposure and HLA in healthy donors (TCRdb year 2017). Libraries were built with the immunoSEQ multiplex PCR assay. The multiplex PCR relied on a mix of 60 forward primers for TCR Vbeta segments and 13 reverse primers for TCR Jbeta segments. Not all clones reach the TCRdb copy of this immuneACCESS table, which keeps in-frame sequences only. Checked studies attribute under half of the gap to unresolved V genes and leave the rest unexplained. This sample lists some 110,000 clones; 76% were detected once. The top ten clonotypes cover around 5% of the sample. Sequencing was done on a sample of PBMCs. The receptors originated from a woman aged 18-30 years in good health and CMV-seropositive.

J is TRBJ2-7 and V is TRBV28, with D possibly being TRBD1 (5 bases). In germline, CDR1 is MDHEN, CDR2 SYDVKM. The V and J ends lost 3 bases and 3 bases respectively, with 9 bases between them. The CDR3 runs 13 residues. The CDR3 DNA follows: TGTGCCAGCAGTTTCACTGACAGCTACGAGCAGTACTTC. It codes for CASSFTDSYEQYF.

This clone appeared a single time. This chain links TRBV19 with TRBJ2-3, with D tentatively TRBD1 (5 bases). The CDR3 spans 17 residues. V dropped 5 bases and J dropped 6 bases, with 24 bases sitting between them. Germline V gene lookup returns CDR1 LNHDA and CDR2 SQIVND (reference sequence). CDR3 DNA: TGTGCCAGTAGTCTTGACCGACAGAACCCCGGCAGGGATACGCAGTATTTT. Its protein product is CASSLDRQNPGRDTQYF.

This clone has a count of ten or more. V usage is TRBV9 and J usage is TRBJ2-3, with a possible D match to TRBD1 (6 bases). The germline CDR1 and CDR2 sequences are SGDLS and YYNGEE. This CDR3 spans 14 amino acids. The V end lost 4 bases, the J end lost 1 base, and 10 bases lay between the germline ends. CDR3 residues: CASSPEGGTDTQYF. The CDR3 region has the DNA TGTGCCAGCAGCCCAGAGGGGGGCACAGATACGCAGTATTTT.

The gene calls are TRBV5-1 and TRBJ2-1, with a possible D match to TRBD2 (6 bases). The CDR3 consists of 11 residues. Trimming cost V 5 bases and J 9 bases, with 9 bases left between them. Germline V gene lookup returns CDR1 SGHRS and CDR2 YFSETQ. CDR3 in amino acids: CASRREVEQFF. DNA of the CDR3: TGCGCCAGCAGGAGGGAGGTTGAGCAGTTCTTC.

This clone appeared a single time. This chain connects TRBV12-5 to TRBJ1-1; a weak D match, TRBD1 (5 bases). This CDR3 spans 14 amino acids. Trimming cost V 7 bases and J 1 base, with 13 bases left between them. Germline loops: CDR1 LGHNT, CDR2 FRNRAP. The CDR3 is CASAPLGGNTEAFF. In nucleotides, the CDR3 is TGTGCTAGTGCCCCTTTGGGGGGGAACACTGAAGCTTTCTTT.

The J gene is TRBJ1-2, the V gene TRBV30; tentatively, D is TRBD1 (5 bases). CDR3 length: 15 residues. From germline, CDR1 is GTSNPN and CDR2 SVGIG (reference sequence). Trimming cost V 4 bases and J 4 bases, with 19 bases left between them. The CDR3 nucleotides are TGTGCCTGGAACCCTGCCCACGACAGACTCTATGGCTACACCTTC. Encoded protein: CAWNPAHDRLYGYTF. Full variable domain (outside the CDR3, taken from reference TRBV30 and TRBJ1-2): SQTIHQWPATLVQPVGSPLSLECTVEGTSNPNLYWYRQAAGRGLQLLFYSVGIGQISSEVPQNLSASRPQDRQFILSSKKLLLSDSGFYLCAWNPAHDRLYGYTFGSGTRLTVV.

The chain uses TRBV30 and TRBJ2-7, with D perhaps matching TRBD2 (7 bases). The ends were cut back, 0 bases at V and 5 bases at J, with 8 bases in the middle. Looked up from germline, CDR1 is GTSNPN and CDR2 is SVGIG (reference sequence). CDR3 length: 12 residues. For the CDR3, the DNA is TGTGCCTGGAGTGTAGGGGGGGACGAGCAGTACTTC. Translated: CAWSVGGDEQYF.

The rearrangement uses TRBV5-1 and TRBJ2-7, with 9 bases that match TRBD1. The CDR3 is made up of 15 amino acids. Germline values: CDR1 SGHRS, CDR2 YFSETQ. The trim removed 4 bases at V and 6 bases at J, leaving 11 bases unmatched. The chain's CDR3 is CASSPSPGQGGEQYF. DNA for the CDR3: TGCGCCAGCAGCCCCTCCCCGGGACAGGGAGGCGAGCAGTACTTC. The complete variable domain, with remaining parts taken from reference TRBV5-1 and TRBJ2-7, reads KAGVTQTPRYLIKTRGQQVTLSCSPISGHRSVSWYQQTPGQGLQFLFEYFSETQRNKGNFPGRFSGRQFSNSRSEMNVSTLELGDSALYLCASSPSPGQGGEQYFGPGTRLTVT.

The rearrangement joins TRBV13 to TRBJ2-5, with D possibly matching TRBD1 (5 bases). Trimming took off 1 base at V and 4 bases at J, with 13 bases between the two ends. The V gene's germline CDR1 is PRHDT and CDR2 FYEKMQ (reference sequence). The CDR3 length is 15 residues. The CDR3 bases are TGTGCCAGCAGCTTAGCCCCTAGGGGCAGAGAGACCCAGTACTTC. It yields the protein CASSLAPRGRETQYF.

CDR3: CASNRVAGGGYNEQFF. The CDR3 coding sequence is TGTGCCAGCAACCGGGTGGCTGGGGGGGGTTACAATGAGCAGTTCTTC. J is TRBJ2-1 and V is TRBV27; 7 bases line up with TRBD2. This CDR3 is built from 16 residues. Germline V CDR1 and CDR2: MNHEY, SMNVEV (reference sequence). V shed 7 bases and J 4 bases; nucleotides not matched to a gene: 13.

The chain uses TRBV28 and TRBJ1-3; a weak D match, TRBD1 (6 bases). This CDR3 has 15 residues. CDR1 and CDR2 (germline): MDHEN, SYDVKM. Trimming took 5 bases from V and 0 from J, leaving 11 bases between them. The CDR3 loop is CASSTQGNSGNTIYF. CDR3 nucleotide sequence: TGTGCCAGCAGTACACAGGGAAACTCTGGAAACACCATATATTTT. Full variable domain (rest looked up from reference TRBV28 and TRBJ1-3): DVKVTQSSRYLVKRTGEKVFLECVQDMDHENMFWYRQDPGLGLRLIYFSYDVKMKEKGDIPEGYSVSREKKERFSLILESASTNQTSMYLCASSTQGNSGNTIYFGEGSWLTVV.

The CDR3 protein is CASTKQATSGGHNEQFF. The DNA of the CDR3 is TGCGCCAGCACCAAGCAAGCGACTAGCGGGGGACACAATGAGCAGTTCTTC. V usage is TRBV5-1 and J usage is TRBJ2-1; 12 bases line up with TRBD2. Germline CDR1 SGHRS, CDR2 YFSETQ. The CDR3 is made up of 17 amino acids. V lost 6 bases to trimming and J lost 5 bases; unmatched junction nucleotides: 12.

The chain is built from TRBV6-6 and TRBJ2-7; TRBD1 aligns across 8 bases. CDR1 and CDR2 (germline): MNHNY, SVGAGI (reference sequence). The V gene end was trimmed by 8 bases and the J gene end by 4 bases; junction bases not matched to a gene: 10. The CDR3 runs to 14 residues. The CDR3 here is CASCAADRVYEQYF. For the CDR3, the DNA is TGTGCCAGCTGTGCCGCGGACAGGGTGTACGAGCAGTACTTC.

V usage is TRBV10-2 and J usage is TRBJ2-2, with 10 positions matching TRBD2. The germline CDR1 and CDR2 sequences are WSHSY and SAAADI. The ends lost 8 bases at V and 1 base at J; junction bases unmatched: 7. This CDR3 contains 16 residues. CDR3 in amino acids: CASYRGTSENTGELFF. CDR3 in DNA: TGCGCCAGCTACCGGGGGACTAGCGAGAACACCGGGGAGCTGTTTTTT.

The chain recombines TRBV5-4 with TRBJ2-1, with TRBD2 matching over 11 bases. The CDR3 sequence is 19 residues long. With V trimmed by 1 base and J by 7 bases, 16 bases remained unmatched. CDR1 is SGHNT and CDR2 is YYREEE in the germline V gene (reference sequence). CDR3 region: CASSLHPTQLAGAGNEQFF. For the CDR3, the DNA is TGTGCCAGCAGCTTGCACCCTACCCAACTAGCGGGAGCAGGGAATGAGCAGTTCTTC.

The CDR3 DNA reads as TGTGCCGGACAACAGGGGGTGGGAGAGACCCAGTACTTC. Translating it yields CAGQQGVGETQYF. The gene calls are TRBV30 and TRBJ2-5; 8 positions agree with TRBD1. V was pared by 8 bases and J by 4 bases, with 9 bases of the junction left unmatched. The length of the CDR3 is 13 residues. Germline V gives CDR1 GTSNPN, CDR2 SVGIG (reference sequence). The whole variable domain, filled in from reference TRBV30 and TRBJ2-5, reads SQTIHQWPATLVQPVGSPLSLECTVEGTSNPNLYWYRQAAGRGLQLLFYSVGIGQISSEVPQNLSASRPQDRQFILSSKKLLLSDSGFYLCAGQQGVGETQYFGPGTRLLVL.